The clone carrying this TCR beta chain was seen at least ten times. The antigen remains unidentified. Unique molecular identifiers (one per individual cDNA molecule) were attached. MiXCR, applied by TCRdb to the 5' RACE reads, yields one record per CDR3 protein. Of about 19,000 distinct CDR3 sequences in the sample, roughly 4.6% were seen once. This sample stems from a study of early T cells in non-severe SARS-CoV-2 infection. Study context: Chains stayed unpaired after sequencing of bulk RNA from unsorted whole blood. General observations from the study: Matching against VDJdb likely underestimated virus-specific expansions, favoring anti-spike CD8.

There are 18 residues in the CDR3. V shed 3 bases and J 4 bases; nucleotides not matched to a gene: 15. In germline, CDR1 is DFQATT, CDR2 SNEGSKA (reference sequence). The TCR was taken from an adult who was a healthcare worker with PCR-confirmed SARS-CoV-2 infection or an uninfected control (not recorded which). V usage is TRBV20-1 and J usage is TRBJ2-4; 10 bases match TRBD2. Sequenced material: whole blood. The CDR3 nucleotides read TGCAGTGCTAGCCCCGGGCGCATAGCGGGGGGCCTAAAAAACATTCAGTACTTC. Its protein product is CSASPGRIAGGLKNIQYF.